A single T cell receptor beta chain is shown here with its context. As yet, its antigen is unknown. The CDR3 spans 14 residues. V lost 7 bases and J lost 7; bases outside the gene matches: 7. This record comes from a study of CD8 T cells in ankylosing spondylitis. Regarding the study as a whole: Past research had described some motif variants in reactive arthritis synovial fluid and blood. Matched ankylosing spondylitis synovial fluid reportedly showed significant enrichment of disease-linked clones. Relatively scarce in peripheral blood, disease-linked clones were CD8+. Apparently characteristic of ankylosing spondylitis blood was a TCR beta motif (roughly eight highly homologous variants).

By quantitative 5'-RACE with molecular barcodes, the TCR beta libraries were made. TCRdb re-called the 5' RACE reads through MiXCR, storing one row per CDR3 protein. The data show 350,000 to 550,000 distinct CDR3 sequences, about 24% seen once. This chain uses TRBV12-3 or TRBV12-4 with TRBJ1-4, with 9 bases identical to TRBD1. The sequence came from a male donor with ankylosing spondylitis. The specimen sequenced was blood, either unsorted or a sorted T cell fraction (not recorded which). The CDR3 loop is CASTNRGQREKLFF. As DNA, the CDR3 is TGTGCCAGCACCAACAGGGGGCAGCGTGAAAAACTGTTTTTT.